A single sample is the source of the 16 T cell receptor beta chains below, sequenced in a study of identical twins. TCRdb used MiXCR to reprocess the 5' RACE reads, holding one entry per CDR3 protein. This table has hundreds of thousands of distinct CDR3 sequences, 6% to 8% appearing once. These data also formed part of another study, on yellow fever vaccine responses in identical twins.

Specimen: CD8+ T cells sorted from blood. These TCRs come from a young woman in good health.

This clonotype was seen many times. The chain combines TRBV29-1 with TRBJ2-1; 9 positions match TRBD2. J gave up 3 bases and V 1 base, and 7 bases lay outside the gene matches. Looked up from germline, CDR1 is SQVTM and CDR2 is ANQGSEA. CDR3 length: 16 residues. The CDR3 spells CSVEGLAGVDYNEQFF. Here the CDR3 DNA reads TGCAGCGTTGAAGGGTTAGCGGGAGTTGACTACAATGAGCAGTTCTTC.

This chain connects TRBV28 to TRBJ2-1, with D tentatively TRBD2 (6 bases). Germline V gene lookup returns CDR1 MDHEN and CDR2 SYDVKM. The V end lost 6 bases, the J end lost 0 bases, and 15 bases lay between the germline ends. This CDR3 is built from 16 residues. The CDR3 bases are TGTGCCAGCAGCCCCCTCCGGGGGAGCTCCTACAATGAGCAGTTCTTC. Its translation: CASSPLRGSSYNEQFF.

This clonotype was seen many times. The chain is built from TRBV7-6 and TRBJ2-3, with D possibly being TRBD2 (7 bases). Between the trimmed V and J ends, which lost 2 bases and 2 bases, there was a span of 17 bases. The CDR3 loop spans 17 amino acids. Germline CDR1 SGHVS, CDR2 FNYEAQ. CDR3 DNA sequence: TGTGCCAGCAGCTTAAACGGGGCGGGGGCCGTCACAGATACGCAGTATTTT. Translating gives CASSLNGAGAVTDTQYF. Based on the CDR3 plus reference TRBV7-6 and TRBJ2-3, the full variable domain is GAGVSQSPRYKVTKRGQDVALRCDPISGHVSLYWYRQALGQGPEFLTYFNYEAQQDKSGLPNDRFSAERPEGSISTLTIQRTEQRDSAMYRCASSLNGAGAVTDTQYFGPGTRLTVL.

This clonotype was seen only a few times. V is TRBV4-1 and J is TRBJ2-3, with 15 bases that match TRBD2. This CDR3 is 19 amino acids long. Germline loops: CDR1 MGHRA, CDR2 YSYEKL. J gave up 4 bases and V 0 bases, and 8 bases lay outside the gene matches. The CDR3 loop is CASSQDWTSGGAPPDTQYF. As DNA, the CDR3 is TGCGCCAGCAGCCAAGACTGGACTAGCGGGGGGGCGCCCCCAGATACGCAGTATTTT.

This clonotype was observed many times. CDR3 amino acids: CASSPGGAGYGYTF. The CDR3 DNA reads TGTGCCAGCAGCCCAGGGGGCGCGGGGTATGGCTACACCTTC. The chain has TRBV12-3 or TRBV12-4 and TRBJ1-2, with 8 bases aligning to TRBD1. V lost 6 bases to trimming and J lost 5 bases; unmatched junction nucleotides: 8. The CDR3 loop spans 14 amino acids.

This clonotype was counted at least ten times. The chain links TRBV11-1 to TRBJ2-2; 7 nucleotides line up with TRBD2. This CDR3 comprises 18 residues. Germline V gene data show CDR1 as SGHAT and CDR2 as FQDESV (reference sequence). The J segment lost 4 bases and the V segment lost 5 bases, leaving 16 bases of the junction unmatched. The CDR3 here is CASSRPKGSGLTTGELFF. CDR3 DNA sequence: TGTGCCAGCAGCCGACCAAAGGGTAGCGGGCTTACCACCGGGGAGCTGTTTTTT.

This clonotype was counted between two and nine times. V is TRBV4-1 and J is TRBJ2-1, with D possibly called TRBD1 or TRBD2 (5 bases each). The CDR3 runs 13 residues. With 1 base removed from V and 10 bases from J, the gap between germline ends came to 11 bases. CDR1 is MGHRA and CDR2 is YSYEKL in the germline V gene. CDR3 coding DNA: TGCGCCAGCAGCCAAGCCCAGGGAGTCGAGCAGTTCTTC. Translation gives CASSQAQGVEQFF.

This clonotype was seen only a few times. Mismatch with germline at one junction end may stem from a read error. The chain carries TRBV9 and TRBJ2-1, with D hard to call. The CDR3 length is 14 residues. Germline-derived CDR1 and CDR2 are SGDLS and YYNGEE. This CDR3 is CASSTMGDYNKQFF. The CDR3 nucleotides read TGTGCCAGCAGCACCATGGGCGATTACAATAAGCAGTTCTTC.

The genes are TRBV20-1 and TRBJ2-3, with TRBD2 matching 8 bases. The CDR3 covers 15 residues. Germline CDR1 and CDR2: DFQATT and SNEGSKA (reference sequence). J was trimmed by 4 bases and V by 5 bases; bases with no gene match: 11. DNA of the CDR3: TGCAGTGCTGAATTCCTCGGACTAGCCCCAGATACGCAGTATTTT. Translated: CSAEFLGLAPDTQYF.

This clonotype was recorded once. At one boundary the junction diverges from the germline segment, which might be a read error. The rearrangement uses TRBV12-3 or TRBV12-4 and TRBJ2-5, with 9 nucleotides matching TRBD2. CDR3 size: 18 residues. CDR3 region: CASCLARGTSQYQETQYF. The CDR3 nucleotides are TGTGCCAGCTGTTTAGCGCGAGGGACTAGCCAGTACCAAGAGACCCAGTACTTC.

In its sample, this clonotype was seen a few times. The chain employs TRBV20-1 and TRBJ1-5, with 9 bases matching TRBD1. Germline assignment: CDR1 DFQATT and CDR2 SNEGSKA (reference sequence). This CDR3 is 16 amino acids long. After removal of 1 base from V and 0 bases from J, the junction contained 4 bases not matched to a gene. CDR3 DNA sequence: TGCAGTGCTAGAGTAGGGACAGGGATTAGCAATCAGCCCCAGCATTTT. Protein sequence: CSARVGTGISNQPQHF.

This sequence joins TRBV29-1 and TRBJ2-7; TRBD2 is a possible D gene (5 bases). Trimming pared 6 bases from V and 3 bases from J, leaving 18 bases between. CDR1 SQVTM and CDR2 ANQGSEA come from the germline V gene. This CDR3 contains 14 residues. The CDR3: CSVKTQKGSYEQYF. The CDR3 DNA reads TGCAGCGTGAAGACCCAAAAAGGGAGCTACGAGCAGTACTTC.

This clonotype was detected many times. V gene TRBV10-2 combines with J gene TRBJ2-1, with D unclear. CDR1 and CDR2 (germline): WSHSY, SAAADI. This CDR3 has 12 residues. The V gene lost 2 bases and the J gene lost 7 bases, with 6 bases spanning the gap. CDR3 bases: TGCGCCAGCAGTGAGCTGGGTAATGAGCAGTTCTTC. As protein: CASSELGNEQFF.

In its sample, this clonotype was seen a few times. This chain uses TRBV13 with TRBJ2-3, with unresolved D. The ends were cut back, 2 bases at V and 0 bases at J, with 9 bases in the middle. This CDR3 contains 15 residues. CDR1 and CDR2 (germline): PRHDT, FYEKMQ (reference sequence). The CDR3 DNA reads TGTGCCAGCAGCTTAAGGCAGGAAAGCACAGATACGCAGTATTTT. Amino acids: CASSLRQESTDTQYF.

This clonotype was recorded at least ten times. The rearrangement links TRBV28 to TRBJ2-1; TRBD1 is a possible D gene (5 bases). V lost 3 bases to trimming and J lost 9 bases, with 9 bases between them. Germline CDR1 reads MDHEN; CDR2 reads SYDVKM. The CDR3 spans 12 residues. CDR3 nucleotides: TGTGCCAGCAGTTTGGGTGGGGCTGAGCAGTTCTTC. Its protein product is CASSLGGAEQFF.

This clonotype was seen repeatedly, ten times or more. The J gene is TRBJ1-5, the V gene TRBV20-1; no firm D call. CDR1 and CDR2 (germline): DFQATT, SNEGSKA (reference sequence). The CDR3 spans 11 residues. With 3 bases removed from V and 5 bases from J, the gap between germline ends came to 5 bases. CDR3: CSASPDQPQHF. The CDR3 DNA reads TGCAGTGCTAGTCCGGATCAGCCCCAGCATTTT.